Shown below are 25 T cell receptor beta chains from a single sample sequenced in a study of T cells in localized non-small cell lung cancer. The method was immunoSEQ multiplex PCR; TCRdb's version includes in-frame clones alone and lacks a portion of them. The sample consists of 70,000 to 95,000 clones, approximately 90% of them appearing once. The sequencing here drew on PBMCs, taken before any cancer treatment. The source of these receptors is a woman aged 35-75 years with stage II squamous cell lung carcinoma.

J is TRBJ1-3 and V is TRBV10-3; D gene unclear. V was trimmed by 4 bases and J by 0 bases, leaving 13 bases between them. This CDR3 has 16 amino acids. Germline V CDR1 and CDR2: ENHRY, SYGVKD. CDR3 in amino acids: CAISVGLGSSGNTIYF. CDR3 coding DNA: TGTGCCATCAGTGTTGGGTTAGGGTCCTCTGGAAACACCATATATTTT.

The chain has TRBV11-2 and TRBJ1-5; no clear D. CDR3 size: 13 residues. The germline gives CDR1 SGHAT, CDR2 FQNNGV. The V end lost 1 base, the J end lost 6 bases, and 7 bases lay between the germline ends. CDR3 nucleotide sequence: TGTGCCAGCAGCTTAGGAGGAGGTCAGCCCCAGCATTTT. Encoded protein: CASSLGGGQPQHF.

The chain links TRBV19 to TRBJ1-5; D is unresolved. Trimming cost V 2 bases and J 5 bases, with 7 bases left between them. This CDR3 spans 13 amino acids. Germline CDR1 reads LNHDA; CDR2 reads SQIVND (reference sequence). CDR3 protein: CASSIRAYQPQHF. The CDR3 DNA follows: TGTGCCAGTAGTATACGGGCCTATCAGCCCCAGCATTTT.

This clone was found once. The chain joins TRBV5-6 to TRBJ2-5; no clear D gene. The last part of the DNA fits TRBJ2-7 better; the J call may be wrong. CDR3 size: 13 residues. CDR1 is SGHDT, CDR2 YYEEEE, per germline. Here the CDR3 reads CASSLVDHHEQYF. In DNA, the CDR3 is TGTGCCAGCAGCTTAGTGGACCATCACGAGCAGTACTTC.

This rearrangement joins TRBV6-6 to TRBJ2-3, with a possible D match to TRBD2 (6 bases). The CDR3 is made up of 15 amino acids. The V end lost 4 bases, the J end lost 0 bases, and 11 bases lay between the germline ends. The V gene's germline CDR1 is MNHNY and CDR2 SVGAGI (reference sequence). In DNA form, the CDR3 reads TGTGCCAGCAGTTCCCCCGGAGGGAGCACAGATACGCAGTATTTT. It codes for CASSSPGGSTDTQYF.

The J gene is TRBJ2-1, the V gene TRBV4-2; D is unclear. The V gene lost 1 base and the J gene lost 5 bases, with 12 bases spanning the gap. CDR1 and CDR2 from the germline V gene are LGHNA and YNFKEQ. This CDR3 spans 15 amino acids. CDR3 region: CASSQGTSRNNEQFF. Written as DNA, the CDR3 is TGTGCCAGCAGCCAAGGAACAAGCCGTAACAATGAGCAGTTCTTC.

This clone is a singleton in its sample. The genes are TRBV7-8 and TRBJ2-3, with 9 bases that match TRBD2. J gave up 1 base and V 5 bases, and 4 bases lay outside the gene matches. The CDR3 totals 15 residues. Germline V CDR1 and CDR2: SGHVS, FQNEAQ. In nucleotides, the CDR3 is TGTGCCAGCAGCCCCTTAGCGGGAGGCACAGATACGCAGTATTTT. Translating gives CASSPLAGGTDTQYF.

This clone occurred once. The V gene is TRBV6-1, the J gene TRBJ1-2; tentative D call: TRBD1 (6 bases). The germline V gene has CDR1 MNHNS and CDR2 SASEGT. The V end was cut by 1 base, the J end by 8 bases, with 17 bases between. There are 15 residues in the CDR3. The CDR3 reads CASSEGGGLTGGYTF. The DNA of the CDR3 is TGTGCCAGCAGTGAAGGGGGGGGCTTGACCGGAGGCTACACCTTC.

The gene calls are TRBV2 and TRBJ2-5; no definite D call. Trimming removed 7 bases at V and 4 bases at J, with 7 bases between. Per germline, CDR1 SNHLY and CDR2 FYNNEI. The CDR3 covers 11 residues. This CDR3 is CASNPSETQYF. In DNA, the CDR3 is TGTGCCAGCAACCCATCAGAGACCCAGTACTTC. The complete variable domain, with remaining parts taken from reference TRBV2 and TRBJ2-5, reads EPEVTQTPSHQVTQMGQEVILRCVPISNHLYFYWYRQILGQKVEFLVSFYNNEISEKSEIFDDQFSVERPDGSNFTLKIRSTKLEDSAMYFCASNPSETQYFGPGTRLLVL.

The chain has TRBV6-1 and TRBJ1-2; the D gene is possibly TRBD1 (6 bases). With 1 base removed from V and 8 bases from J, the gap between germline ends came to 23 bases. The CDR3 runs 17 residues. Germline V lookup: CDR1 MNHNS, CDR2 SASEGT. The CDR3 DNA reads TGTGCCAGCAGTGAAGGTTTGAGGGGGACCGGCAGTAGAGGCTACACCTTC. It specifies CASSEGLRGTGSRGYTF.

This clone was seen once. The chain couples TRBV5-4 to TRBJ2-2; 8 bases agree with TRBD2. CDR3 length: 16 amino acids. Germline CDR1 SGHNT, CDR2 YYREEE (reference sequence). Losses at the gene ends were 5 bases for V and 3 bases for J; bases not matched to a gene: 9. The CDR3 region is CASSKTGTSDTGELFF. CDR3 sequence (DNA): TGTGCCAGCAGTAAAACCGGGACTAGTGACACCGGGGAGCTGTTTTTT.

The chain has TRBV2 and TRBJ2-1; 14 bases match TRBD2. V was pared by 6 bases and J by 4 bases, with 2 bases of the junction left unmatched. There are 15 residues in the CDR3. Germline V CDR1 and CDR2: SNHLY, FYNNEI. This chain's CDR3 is CASSGLAGGYNEQFF. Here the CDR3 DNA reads TGTGCCAGCAGCGGACTAGCGGGAGGTTACAATGAGCAGTTCTTC.

The CDR3 sequence: CASRFASGGPQETQYF. CDR3 bases: TGTGCCAGCAGGTTCGCTAGCGGGGGGCCTCAAGAGACCCAGTACTTC. The rearrangement joins TRBV7-9 to TRBJ2-5, with 11 bases aligning to TRBD2. The length of the CDR3 is 16 residues. J gave up 2 bases and V 6 bases, and 8 bases lay outside the gene matches. Germline CDR1 and CDR2: SEHNR and FQNEAQ (reference sequence).

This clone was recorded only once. CDR3 loop: CASSLSGMSYGYTF. The CDR3 DNA reads TGTGCCAGCAGCTTATCGGGGATGTCCTATGGCTACACCTTC. The V and J genes are TRBV7-9 and TRBJ1-2; D unresolved. The V gene lost 2 bases and the J gene lost 4 bases, with 11 bases spanning the gap. CDR1 and CDR2 (germline): SEHNR, FQNEAQ (reference sequence). This CDR3 contains 14 residues.

The CDR3 DNA sequence: TGTGCCAGCAGCCTCAGGTTTGGCTCTGAAGCTTTCTTT. Protein sequence: CASSLRFGSEAFF. V and J are TRBV7-2 and TRBJ1-1; D unresolved. The V end was cut by 5 bases, the J end by 6 bases, with 13 bases between. Germline values: CDR1 SGHTA, CDR2 FQGNSA. CDR3 length equals 13 residues.

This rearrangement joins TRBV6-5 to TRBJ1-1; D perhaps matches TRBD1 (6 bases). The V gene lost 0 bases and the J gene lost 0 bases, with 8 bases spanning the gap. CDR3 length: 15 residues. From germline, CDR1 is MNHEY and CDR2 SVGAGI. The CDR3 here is CASSYSRGMNTEAFF. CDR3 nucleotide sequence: TGTGCCAGCAGTTACTCGAGGGGGATGAACACTGAAGCTTTCTTT.

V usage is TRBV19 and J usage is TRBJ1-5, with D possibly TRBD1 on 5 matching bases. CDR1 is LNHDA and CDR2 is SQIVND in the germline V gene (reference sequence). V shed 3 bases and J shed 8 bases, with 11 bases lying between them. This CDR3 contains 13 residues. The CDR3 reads CASSILGVKPQHF. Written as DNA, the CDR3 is TGTGCCAGTAGTATCTTGGGGGTAAAGCCCCAGCATTTT.

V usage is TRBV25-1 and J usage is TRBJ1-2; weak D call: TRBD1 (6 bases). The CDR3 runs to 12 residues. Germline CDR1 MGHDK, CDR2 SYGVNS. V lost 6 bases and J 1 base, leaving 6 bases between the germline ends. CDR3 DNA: TGTGCCAGCAGACAGGGTAACTATGGCTACACCTTC. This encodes CASRQGNYGYTF.

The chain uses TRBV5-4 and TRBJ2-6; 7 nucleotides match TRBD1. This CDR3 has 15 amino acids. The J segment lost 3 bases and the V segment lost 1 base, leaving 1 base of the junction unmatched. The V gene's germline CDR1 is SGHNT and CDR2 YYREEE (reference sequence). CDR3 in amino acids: CASSLRGRGANVLTF. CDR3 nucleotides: TGTGCCAGCAGCTTGAGGGGGCGTGGGGCCAACGTCCTGACTTTC.

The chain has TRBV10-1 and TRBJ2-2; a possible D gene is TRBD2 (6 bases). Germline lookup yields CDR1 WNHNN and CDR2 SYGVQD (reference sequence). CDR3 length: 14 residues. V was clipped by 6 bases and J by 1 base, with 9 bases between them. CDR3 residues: CASRISGNTGELFF. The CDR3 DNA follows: TGCGCCAGCAGGATTAGCGGGAACACCGGGGAGCTGTTTTTT.

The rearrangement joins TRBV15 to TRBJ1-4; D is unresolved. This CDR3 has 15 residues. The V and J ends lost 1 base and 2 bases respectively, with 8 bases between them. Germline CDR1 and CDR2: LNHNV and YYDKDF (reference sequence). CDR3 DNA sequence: TGTGCCACCAGCAGAGCACGAGGGACTAATGAAAAACTGTTTTTT. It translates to CATSRARGTNEKLFF.

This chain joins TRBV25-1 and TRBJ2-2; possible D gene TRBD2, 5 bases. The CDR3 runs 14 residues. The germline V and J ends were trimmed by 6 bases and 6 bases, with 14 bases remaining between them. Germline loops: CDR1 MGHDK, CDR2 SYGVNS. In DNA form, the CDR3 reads TGTGCCAGCAGCTCCAAGGGAGCGGCCGGGGAGCTGTTTTTT. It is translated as CASSSKGAAGELFF.

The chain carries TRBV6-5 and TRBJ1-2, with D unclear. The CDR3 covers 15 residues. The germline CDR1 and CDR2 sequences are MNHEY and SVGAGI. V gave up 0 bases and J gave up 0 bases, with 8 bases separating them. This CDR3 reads CASSYSTVSNYGYTF. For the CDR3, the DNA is TGTGCCAGCAGTTACTCGACGGTTTCTAACTATGGCTACACCTTC.

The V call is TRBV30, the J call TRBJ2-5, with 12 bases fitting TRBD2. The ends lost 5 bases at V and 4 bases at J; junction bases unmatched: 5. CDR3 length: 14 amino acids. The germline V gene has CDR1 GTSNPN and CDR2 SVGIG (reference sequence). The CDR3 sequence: CAWGQTSGRETQYF. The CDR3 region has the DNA TGTGCCTGGGGCCAGACTAGCGGGAGAGAGACCCAGTACTTC.

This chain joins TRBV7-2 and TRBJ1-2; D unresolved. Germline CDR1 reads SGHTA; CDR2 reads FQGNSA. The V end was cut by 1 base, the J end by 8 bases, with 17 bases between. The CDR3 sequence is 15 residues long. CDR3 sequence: CASSLGAAGPRGYTF. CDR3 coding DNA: TGTGCCAGCAGCTTAGGGGCGGCAGGTCCGCGGGGCTACACCTTC.